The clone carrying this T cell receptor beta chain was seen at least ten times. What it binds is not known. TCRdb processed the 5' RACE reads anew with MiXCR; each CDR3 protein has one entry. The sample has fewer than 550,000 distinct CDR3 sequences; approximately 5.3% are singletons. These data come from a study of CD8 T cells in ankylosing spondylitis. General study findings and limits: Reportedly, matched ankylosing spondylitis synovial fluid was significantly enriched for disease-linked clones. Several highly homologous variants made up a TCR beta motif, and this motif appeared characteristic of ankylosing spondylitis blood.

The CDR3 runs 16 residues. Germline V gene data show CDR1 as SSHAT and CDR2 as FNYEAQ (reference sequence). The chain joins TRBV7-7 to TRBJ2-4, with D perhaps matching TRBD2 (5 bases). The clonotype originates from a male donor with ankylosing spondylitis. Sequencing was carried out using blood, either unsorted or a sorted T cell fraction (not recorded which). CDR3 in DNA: TGTGCTAGCGTGATTTGTGTTCTGACAGCCAAAAACATTCAGTACTTC. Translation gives CASVICVLTAKNIQYF.